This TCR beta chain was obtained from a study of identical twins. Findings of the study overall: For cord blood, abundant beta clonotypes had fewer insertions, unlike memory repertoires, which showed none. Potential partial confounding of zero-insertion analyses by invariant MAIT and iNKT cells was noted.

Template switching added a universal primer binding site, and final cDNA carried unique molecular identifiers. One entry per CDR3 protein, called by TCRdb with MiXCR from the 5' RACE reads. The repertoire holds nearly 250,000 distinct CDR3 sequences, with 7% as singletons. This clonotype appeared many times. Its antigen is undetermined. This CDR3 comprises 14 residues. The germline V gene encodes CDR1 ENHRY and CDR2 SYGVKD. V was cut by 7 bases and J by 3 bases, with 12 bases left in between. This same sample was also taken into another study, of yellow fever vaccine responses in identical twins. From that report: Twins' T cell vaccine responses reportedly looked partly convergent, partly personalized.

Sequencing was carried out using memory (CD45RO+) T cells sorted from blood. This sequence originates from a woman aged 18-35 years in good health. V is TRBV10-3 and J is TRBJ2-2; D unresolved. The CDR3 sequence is CAITNSPDTGELFF. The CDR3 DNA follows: TGTGCCATCACAAACTCCCCGGACACCGGGGAGCTGTTTTTT.